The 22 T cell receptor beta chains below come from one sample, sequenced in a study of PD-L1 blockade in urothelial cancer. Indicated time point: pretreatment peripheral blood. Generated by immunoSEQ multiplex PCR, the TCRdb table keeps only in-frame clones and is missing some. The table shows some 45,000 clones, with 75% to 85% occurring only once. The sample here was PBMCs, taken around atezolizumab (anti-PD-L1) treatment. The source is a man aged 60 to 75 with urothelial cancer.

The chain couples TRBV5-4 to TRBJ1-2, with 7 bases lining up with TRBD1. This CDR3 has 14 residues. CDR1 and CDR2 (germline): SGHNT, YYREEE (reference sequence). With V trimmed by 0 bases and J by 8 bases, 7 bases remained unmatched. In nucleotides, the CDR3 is TGTGCCAGCAGCTTGGAGGCCAGGGGGATGGGCTACACCTTC. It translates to CASSLEARGMGYTF.

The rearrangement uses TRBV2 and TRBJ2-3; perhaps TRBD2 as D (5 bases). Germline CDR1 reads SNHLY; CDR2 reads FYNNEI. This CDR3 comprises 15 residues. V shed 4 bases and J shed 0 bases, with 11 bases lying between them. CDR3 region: CASSGTPTSTDTQYF. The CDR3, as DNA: TGTGCCAGCAGTGGGACTCCTACTAGCACAGATACGCAGTATTTT.

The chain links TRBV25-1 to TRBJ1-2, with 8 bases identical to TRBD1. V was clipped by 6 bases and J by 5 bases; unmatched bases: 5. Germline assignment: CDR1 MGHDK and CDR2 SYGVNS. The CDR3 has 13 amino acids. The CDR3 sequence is CASSATGVYGYTF. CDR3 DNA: TGTGCCAGCAGCGCGACAGGGGTTTATGGCTACACCTTC.

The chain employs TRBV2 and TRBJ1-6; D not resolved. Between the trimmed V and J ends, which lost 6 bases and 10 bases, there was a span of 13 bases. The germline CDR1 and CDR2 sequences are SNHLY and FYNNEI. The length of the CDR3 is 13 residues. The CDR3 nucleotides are TGTGCCAGCAGGGGTCAAGAGGTATCACCCCTCCACTTT. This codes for CASRGQEVSPLHF.

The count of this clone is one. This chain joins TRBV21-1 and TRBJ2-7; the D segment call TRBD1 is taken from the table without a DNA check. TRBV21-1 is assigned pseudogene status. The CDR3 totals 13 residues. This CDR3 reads CASKGQGIDEQYF. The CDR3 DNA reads TGTGCCAGCAAGGGACAGGGAATTGACGAGCAGTACTTC.

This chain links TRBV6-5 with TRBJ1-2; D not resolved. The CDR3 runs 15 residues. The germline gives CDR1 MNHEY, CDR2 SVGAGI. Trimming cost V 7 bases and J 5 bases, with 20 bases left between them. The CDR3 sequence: CASTLRGRGAYGYTF. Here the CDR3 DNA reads TGTGCCAGCACTCTGCGGGGTCGGGGAGCTTATGGCTACACCTTC.

The CDR3 loop is CATSRDHTSGNNEQFF. As DNA, the CDR3 is TGTGCCACCAGCAGAGATCACACTAGCGGGAACAATGAGCAGTTCTTC. V is TRBV15 and J is TRBJ2-1; 10 bases are shared with TRBD2. The CDR3 has 16 amino acids. Trimming at V came to 0 bases and at J to 5 bases, leaving 4 bases not matched to a gene. Per germline, CDR1 LNHNV and CDR2 YYDKDF (reference sequence).

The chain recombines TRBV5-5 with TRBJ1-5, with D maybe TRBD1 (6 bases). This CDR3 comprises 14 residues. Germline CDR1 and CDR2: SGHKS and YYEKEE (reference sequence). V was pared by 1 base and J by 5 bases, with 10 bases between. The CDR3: CASSLWGRDQPQHF. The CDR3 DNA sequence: TGTGCCAGCAGCTTGTGGGGGCGGGATCAGCCCCAGCATTTT.

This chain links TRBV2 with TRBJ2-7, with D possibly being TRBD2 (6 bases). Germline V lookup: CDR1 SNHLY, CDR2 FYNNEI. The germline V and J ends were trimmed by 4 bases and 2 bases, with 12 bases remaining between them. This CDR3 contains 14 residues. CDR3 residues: CASSASGGTYEQYF. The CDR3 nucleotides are TGTGCCAGCAGTGCGAGTGGGGGGACCTACGAGCAGTACTTC.

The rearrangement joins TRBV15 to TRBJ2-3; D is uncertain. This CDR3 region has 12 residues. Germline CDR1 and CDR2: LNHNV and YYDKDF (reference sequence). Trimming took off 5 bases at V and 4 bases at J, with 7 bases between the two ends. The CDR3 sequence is CATSSRADTQYF. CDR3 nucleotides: TGTGCCACCAGCTCTCGTGCAGATACGCAGTATTTT.

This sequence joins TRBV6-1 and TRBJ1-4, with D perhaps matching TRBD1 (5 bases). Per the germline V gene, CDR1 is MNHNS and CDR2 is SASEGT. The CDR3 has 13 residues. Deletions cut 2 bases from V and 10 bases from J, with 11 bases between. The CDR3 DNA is TGTGCCAGCAGTGAATCGGACACCACAAAACTGTTTTTT. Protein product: CASSESDTTKLFF.

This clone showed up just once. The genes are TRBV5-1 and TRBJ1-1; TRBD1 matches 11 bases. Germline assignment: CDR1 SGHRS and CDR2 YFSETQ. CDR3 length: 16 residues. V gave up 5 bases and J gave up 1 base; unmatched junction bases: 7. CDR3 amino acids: CASRRTGGAENTEAFF. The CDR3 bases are TGCGCCAGCAGACGGACAGGGGGCGCCGAGAACACTGAAGCTTTCTTT.

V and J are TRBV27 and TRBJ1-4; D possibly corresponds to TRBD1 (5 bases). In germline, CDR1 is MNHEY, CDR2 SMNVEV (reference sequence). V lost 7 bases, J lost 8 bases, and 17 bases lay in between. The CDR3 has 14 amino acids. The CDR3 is CASTGGRVGEKLFF. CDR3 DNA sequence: TGTGCCAGCACCGGCGGCAGGGTCGGCGAAAAACTGTTTTTT.

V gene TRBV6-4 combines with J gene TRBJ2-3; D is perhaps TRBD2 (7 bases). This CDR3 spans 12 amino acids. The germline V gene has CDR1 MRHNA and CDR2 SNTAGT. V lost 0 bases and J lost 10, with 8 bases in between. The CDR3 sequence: CASSDSGGPQYF. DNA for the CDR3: TGTGCCAGCAGTGACTCGGGGGGGCCGCAGTATTTT.

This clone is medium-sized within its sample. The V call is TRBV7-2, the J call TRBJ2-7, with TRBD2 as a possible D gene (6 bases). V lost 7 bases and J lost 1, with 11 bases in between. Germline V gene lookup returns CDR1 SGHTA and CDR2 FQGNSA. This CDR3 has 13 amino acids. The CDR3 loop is CASTRERSYEQYF. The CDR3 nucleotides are TGTGCCAGCACCCGGGAGCGGTCCTACGAGCAGTACTTC.

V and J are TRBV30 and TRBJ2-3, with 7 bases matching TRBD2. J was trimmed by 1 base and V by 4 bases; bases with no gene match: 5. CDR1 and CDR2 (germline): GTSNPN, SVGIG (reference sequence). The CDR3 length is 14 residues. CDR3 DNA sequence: TGTGCCTGGACGCGTGGGGGGGGCACAGATACGCAGTATTTT. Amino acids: CAWTRGGGTDTQYF.

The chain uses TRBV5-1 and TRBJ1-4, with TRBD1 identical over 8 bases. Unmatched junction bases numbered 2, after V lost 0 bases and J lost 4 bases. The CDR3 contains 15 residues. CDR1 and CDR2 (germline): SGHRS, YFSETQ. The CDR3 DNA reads TGCGCCAGCAGCTTGGGGACAGGGAATAATGAAAAACTGTTTTTT. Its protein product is CASSLGTGNNEKLFF.

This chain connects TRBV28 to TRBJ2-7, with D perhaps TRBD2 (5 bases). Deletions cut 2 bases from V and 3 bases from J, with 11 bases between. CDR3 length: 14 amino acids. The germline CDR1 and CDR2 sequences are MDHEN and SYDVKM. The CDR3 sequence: CASSLGGPDYEQYF. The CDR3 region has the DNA TGTGCCAGCAGTTTAGGAGGCCCGGACTACGAGCAGTACTTC.

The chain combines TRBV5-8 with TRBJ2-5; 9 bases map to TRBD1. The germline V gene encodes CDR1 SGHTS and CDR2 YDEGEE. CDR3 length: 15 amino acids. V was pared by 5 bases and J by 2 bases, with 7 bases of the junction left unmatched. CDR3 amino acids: CASRSPDRGQETQYF. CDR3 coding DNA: TGTGCCAGCAGAAGTCCGGACAGGGGACAAGAGACCCAGTACTTC.

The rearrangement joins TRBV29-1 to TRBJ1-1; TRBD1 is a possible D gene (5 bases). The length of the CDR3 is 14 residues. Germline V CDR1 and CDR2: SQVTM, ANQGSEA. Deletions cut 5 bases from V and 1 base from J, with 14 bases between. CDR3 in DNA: TGCAGCGTTAAGGTAGGGGATCCGAACACTGAAGCTTTCTTT. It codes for CSVKVGDPNTEAFF.

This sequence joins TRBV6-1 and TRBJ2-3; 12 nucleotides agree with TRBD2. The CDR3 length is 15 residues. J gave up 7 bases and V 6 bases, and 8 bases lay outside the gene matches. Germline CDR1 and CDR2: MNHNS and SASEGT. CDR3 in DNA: TGTGCCAGCAGCGTGACTAGCGGGAGCGCAAATACGCAGTATTTT. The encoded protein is CASSVTSGSANTQYF.

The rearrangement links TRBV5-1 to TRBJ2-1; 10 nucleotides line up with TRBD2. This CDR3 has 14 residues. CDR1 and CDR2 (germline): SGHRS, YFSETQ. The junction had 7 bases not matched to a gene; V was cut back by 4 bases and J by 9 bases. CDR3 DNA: TGCGCCAGCAGCCTCAGCGGGGGGGCCACTGAGCAGTTCTTC. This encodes CASSLSGGATEQFF.